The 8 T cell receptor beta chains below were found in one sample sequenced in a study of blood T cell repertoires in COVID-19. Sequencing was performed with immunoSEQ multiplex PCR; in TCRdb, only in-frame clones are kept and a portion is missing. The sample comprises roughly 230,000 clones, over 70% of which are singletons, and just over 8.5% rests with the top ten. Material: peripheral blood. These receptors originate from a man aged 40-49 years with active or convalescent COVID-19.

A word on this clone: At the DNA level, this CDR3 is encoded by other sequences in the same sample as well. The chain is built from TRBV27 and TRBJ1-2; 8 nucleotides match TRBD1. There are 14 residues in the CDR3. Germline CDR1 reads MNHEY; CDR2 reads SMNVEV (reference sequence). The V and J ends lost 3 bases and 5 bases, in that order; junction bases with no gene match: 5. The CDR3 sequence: CASSLGQGAYGYTF. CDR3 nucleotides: TGTGCCAGCAGTTTGGGCCAGGGGGCTTATGGCTACACCTTC.

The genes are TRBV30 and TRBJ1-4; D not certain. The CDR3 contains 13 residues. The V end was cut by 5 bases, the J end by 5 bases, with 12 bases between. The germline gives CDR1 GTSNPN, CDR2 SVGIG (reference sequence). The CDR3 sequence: CAWARGANEKLFF. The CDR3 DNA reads TGTGCCTGGGCCCGCGGAGCAAATGAAAAACTGTTTTTT.

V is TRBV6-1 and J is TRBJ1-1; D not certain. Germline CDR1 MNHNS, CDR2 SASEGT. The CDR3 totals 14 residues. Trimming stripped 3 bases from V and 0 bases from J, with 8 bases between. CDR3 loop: CASSENGLNTEAFF. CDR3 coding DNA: TGTGCCAGCAGTGAGAATGGCTTGAACACTGAAGCTTTCTTT.

Here the CDR3 DNA reads TGTGCCAGCAGCCAAGAAGAGGGCCTACAGTTCAATGAGCAGTTCTTC. This translates into CASSQEEGLQFNEQFF. This sequence joins TRBV4-2 and TRBJ2-1; a possible D gene is TRBD2 (5 bases). This CDR3 contains 16 residues. The V end lost 0 bases, the J end lost 6 bases, and 15 bases lay between the germline ends. The V gene's germline CDR1 is LGHNA and CDR2 YNFKEQ.

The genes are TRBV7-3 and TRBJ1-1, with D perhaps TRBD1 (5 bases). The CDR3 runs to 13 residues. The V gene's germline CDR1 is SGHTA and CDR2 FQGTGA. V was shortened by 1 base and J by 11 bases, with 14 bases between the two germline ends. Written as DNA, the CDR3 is TGTGCCAGCAGCTTAAACGAGGCAGGGAGGGCTTTCTTT. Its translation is CASSLNEAGRAFF.

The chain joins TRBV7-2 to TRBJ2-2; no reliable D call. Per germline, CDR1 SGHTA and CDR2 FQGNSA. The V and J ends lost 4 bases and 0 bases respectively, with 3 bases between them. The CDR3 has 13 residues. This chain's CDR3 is CASSSTNTGELFF. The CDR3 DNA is TGTGCCAGCAGCTCCACGAACACCGGGGAGCTGTTTTTT.

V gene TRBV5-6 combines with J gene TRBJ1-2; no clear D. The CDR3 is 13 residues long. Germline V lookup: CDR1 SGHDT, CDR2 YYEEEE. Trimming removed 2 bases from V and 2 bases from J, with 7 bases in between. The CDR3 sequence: CASSLEQNYGYTF. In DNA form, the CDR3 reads TGTGCCAGCAGCTTAGAACAAAACTATGGCTACACCTTC.

CDR3 nucleotide sequence: TGTGCCAGCAGCTTAAATAGCGAACAAGAGACCCAGTACTTC. Its translation: CASSLNSEQETQYF. The chain couples TRBV7-9 to TRBJ2-5, with D possibly being TRBD2 (5 bases). This CDR3 has 14 amino acids. V lost 2 bases and J lost 2, with 9 bases in between. From germline, CDR1 is SEHNR and CDR2 FQNEAQ (reference sequence). The entire variable domain, with the rest obtained from reference TRBV7-9 and TRBJ2-5, is as follows: DTGVSQNPRHKITKRGQNVTFRCDPISEHNRLYWYRQTLGQGPEFLTYFQNEAQLEKSRLLSDRFSAERPKGSFSTLEIQRTEQGDSAMYLCASSLNSEQETQYFGPGTRLLVL.